A selection of T cell receptor beta chains follows, all from one sample in a study of blood T cells in healthy people across ages. TCRdb called the 5' RACE reads again in MiXCR, with one record for every CDR3 protein. Of more than 1,400,000 distinct CDR3 sequences in the sample, around 39% were seen once. The specimen sequenced was blood. These receptor sequences come from a woman aged 18 to 35 in good health. Each CDR3 is given with its conserved first and last residue. The D gene is left open where the match is weak. Some rows have no size entry. The others give once, few or many, or a class for an expanded clone.

v_call	d_call	clone_size	j_call	cdr3_aa	cdr3_nt
TRBV11-2	-	-	TRBJ2-7	CASSLRLVSYEQYF	TGTGCCAGCAGCCTGCGACTGGTTAGTTACGAGCAGTACTTC
TRBV5-1	-	-	TRBJ1-4	CASSLDGTNEKLFF	TGCGCCAGCAGCTTGGACGGCACAAATGAAAAACTGTTTTTT
TRBV5-1	TRBD1	-	TRBJ2-5	CASSGGQGAWEETQYF	TGCGCCAGCAGCGGGGGACAGGGGGCATGGGAAGAGACCCAGTACTTC
TRBV11-2	TRBD2	-	TRBJ2-3	CASSRTSGNTRNTDTQYF	TGTGCCAGCAGCCGGACTAGCGGTAACACAAGGAACACAGATACGCAGTATTTT
TRBV5-1	TRBD1	-	TRBJ2-3	CASSWTGGDTDTQYF	TGCGCCAGCAGCTGGACAGGGGGAGACACAGATACGCAGTATTTT
TRBV7-2	-	few	TRBJ2-5	CASSVVLGETQYF	TGTGCCAGCAGCGTAGTTCTGGGGGAGACCCAGTACTTC
TRBV19	TRBD1	-	TRBJ1-6	CASTRGTVGSPLHF	TGTGCCAGTACGCGAGGGACAGTCGGATCACCCCTCCACTTT
TRBV5-1	TRBD2	-	TRBJ2-1	CASSLRTLAGGNNEQFF	TGCGCCAGCAGCTTGAGGACTCTAGCGGGAGGCAACAATGAGCAGTTCTTC
TRBV20-1	-	few	TRBJ1-5	CSASRSLDQPQHF	TGCAGTGCTAGTCGCTCTCTTGATCAGCCCCAGCATTTT
TRBV2	TRBD2	-	TRBJ2-1	CASSESSGRYEQFF	TGTGCCAGCAGTGAGTCTAGCGGGAGGTATGAGCAGTTCTTC
TRBV4-1	-	-	TRBJ2-7	CASSQEWDWEAVTEQYF	TGCGCCAGCAGCCAAGAGTGGGACTGGGAGGCGGTGACGGAGCAGTACTTC
TRBV28	TRBD1	-	TRBJ1-3	CASGPGDRAGNTIYF	TGTGCCTCAGGACCCGGAGACAGGGCTGGAAACACCATATATTTT
TRBV7-8	-	-	TRBJ1-1	CASSTPSGGQKNTEAFF	TGTGCCAGCAGCACCCCCTCGGGGGGGCAGAAGAACACTGAAGCTTTCTTT
TRBV11-2	-	-	TRBJ2-7	CASSLDALGAYEQYF	TGTGCCAGCAGCTTGGATGCCCTCGGTGCCTACGAGCAGTACTTC
TRBV4-1	TRBD2	few	TRBJ2-1	CASSQDRTSANEQFF	TGCGCCAGCAGCCAAGATCGAACTAGCGCCAATGAGCAGTTCTTC
TRBV12-3/TRBV12-4	-	-	TRBJ2-7	CASSFLDSNYEQYF	TGTGCCAGCAGTTTTTTGGACAGCAACTACGAGCAGTACTTC
TRBV29-1	-	-	TRBJ1-5	CSVWTGNSNQPQHF	TGCAGCGTGTGGACTGGGAATAGCAATCAGCCCCAGCATTTT
TRBV5-1	-	-	TRBJ2-3	CASSLRQAIGNTDTQYF	TGCGCCAGCAGCTTGAGGCAGGCTATCGGGAACACAGATACGCAGTATTTT
TRBV6-2/TRBV6-3	-	-	TRBJ2-3	CASGGHTDTQYF	TGTGCCTCGGGGGGCCACACAGATACGCAGTATTTT
TRBV5-1	-	many	TRBJ1-2	CASSGGDISNYGYTF	TGCGCCAGCAGCGGGGGGGACATTTCTAACTATGGCTACACCTTC
TRBV10-3	-	-	TRBJ2-7	CAIRAGTEAPGGFSYEQYF	TGTGCCATCAGGGCCGGGACAGAGGCCCCGGGAGGCTTCTCCTACGAGCAGTACTTC
TRBV7-8	-	-	TRBJ2-3	CASSLDPWTDTQYF	TGTGCCAGCAGCCTAGACCCCTGGACAGATACGCAGTATTTT
TRBV4-1	-	-	TRBJ2-1	CASSQVPPWEQFF	TGCGCCAGCAGCCAGGTCCCCCCCTGGGAGCAGTTCTTC
TRBV5-1	TRBD2	-	TRBJ2-1	CASSPNGLAGPYNEQFF	TGCGCCAGCAGCCCGAACGGACTAGCGGGTCCTTACAATGAGCAGTTCTTC
TRBV4-1	-	few	TRBJ2-1	CASSQDRTTLEQFF	TGCGCCAGCAGCCAAGATAGAACGACCCTTGAGCAGTTCTTC
TRBV6-4	-	few	TRBJ1-2	CASTGEAGQGYGYTF	TGTGCCAGCACTGGCGAGGCAGGCCAAGGGTATGGCTACACCTTC
TRBV6-5	-	-	TRBJ1-2	CATALGGRRSYGYTF	TGTGCCACTGCCCTGGGGGGGCGCAGATCCTATGGCTACACCTTC
TRBV4-1	TRBD1	-	TRBJ1-1	CASSLGTGGYTEAFF	TGCGCCAGCAGCTTAGGGACAGGGGGCTACACTGAAGCTTTCTTT
TRBV7-2	-	few	TRBJ2-7	CASSSADPYEQYF	TGTGCCAGCAGCTCCGCGGATCCCTACGAGCAGTACTTC
TRBV4-2	TRBD1	-	TRBJ2-7	CASSQGQGLEQYF	TGTGCCAGCAGCCAGGGACAGGGCCTCGAGCAGTACTTC
TRBV5-1	TRBD1	-	TRBJ2-7	CASSIGTGSHEQYF	TGCGCCAGCAGCATTGGGACAGGGTCACACGAGCAGTACTTC
TRBV20-1	-	-	TRBJ1-6	CSASDSLTNSPLHF	TGCAGTGCTAGCGACAGCCTCACTAATTCACCCCTCCACTTT
TRBV5-1	-	few	TRBJ2-1	CASSFGSPTRVFGNEQFF	TGCGCCAGCAGCTTCGGATCTCCGACAAGGGTGTTTGGCAATGAGCAGTTCTTC
TRBV12-3/TRBV12-4	TRBD2	few	TRBJ2-5	CASSVQMTSGNNGQQYF	TGTGCCAGCTCCGTCCAAATGACTAGCGGAAACAATGGACAGCAGTACTTC
TRBV10-3	-	-	TRBJ2-1	CTTYQGSTYNEQFF	TGTACCACTTATCAAGGTTCCACCTACAATGAGCAGTTCTTC
TRBV11-1	-	few	TRBJ2-3	CASSSSSIGSADTQYF	TGTGCCAGCAGCTCCAGCAGTATAGGGTCGGCAGATACGCAGTATTTT
TRBV3-1	-	few	TRBJ2-7	CASSPRDRIEQYF	TGTGCCAGCAGCCCACGAGACAGAATCGAGCAGTACTTC